These T cell receptor beta chains were read from a single sample in a study of glioma-infiltrating T cells after dendritic cell vaccination. Sequenced by immunoSEQ multiplex PCR; TCRdb stores in-frame clones only, minus some. Here the sample spans around 10,000 clones, more than 65% being singletons. Sequenced material: blood, taken after dendritic cell vaccination. These receptors were obtained from a human donor with glioblastoma. Each CDR3 is given with its conserved first and last residue. D genes are given only for firm matches. The size of a clone is reported for some rows only, either as once, few or many, or as a class for expanded clones.

>NA|NA|TRBJ2-7|TRBV2|13
CASLRGLGYEQYF
TGTGCCAGCCTCAGGGGTCTGGGTTACGAGCAGTACTTC
>NA|NA|TRBJ1-5|TRBV11-3|20
CASSPPIHRVYSPLHGTQHF
TGTGCCAGCAGTCCTCCTATCCACAGGGTTTATTCCCCCCTCCACGGTACCCAGCATTTT
>NA|TRBD2|TRBJ2-5|TRBV7-8|17
CASSQGLLAGRAETQYF
TGTGCCAGCAGCCAGGGGTTACTAGCGGGTAGAGCAGAGACCCAGTACTTC
>NA|NA|TRBJ1-2|TRBV18|15
CASSPSDSPRSRYTF
TGTGCCAGCTCACCGTCGGACAGCCCTCGCTCTCGCTACACCTTC
>NA|NA|TRBJ2-3|TRBV5-6|16
CASSLGAGALTDTQYF
TGTGCCAGCAGCTTGGGGGCAGGGGCCCTCACAGATACGCAGTATTTT
>NA|NA|TRBJ2-6|TRBV21-1|18
CASRGLVATQSRANVLTF
TGTGCCAGCAGGGGGCTTGTAGCTACACAAAGTCGGGCCAACGTCCTGACTTTC
>NA|TRBD1|TRBJ2-5|TRBV19|14
CASTAGQGQETQYF
TGTGCCAGTACCGCCGGACAGGGTCAAGAGACCCAGTACTTC
>NA|TRBD1|TRBJ2-1|TRBV5-4|15
CASSSTTGNRNEQFF
TGTGCCAGCAGCTCCACGACAGGGAATAGAAATGAGCAGTTCTTC
>NA|NA|TRBJ2-7|TRBV5-6|16
CASSLGSGQWAHEQYF
TGTGCCAGCAGCTTGGGGTCCGGACAGTGGGCCCACGAGCAGTACTTC
>NA|NA|TRBJ2-2|TRBV30|16
CAWARYRRANTGELFF
TGTGCCTGGGCCCGATACCGTCGGGCGAACACCGGGGAGCTGTTTTTT
>few|TRBD1|TRBJ1-3|TRBV10-3|15
CAISGDRGHGNTIYF
TGTGCCATCAGTGGGGACAGGGGGCATGGAAACACCATATATTTT
>NA|TRBD1|TRBJ2-7|TRBV28|12
CASSSRGYEQYF
TGTGCCAGCAGTTCCAGGGGGTACGAGCAGTACTTC
>NA|NA|TRBJ2-1|TRBV9|13
CASSVLSDNEQFF
TGTGCCAGCAGCGTACTGTCAGACAATGAGCAGTTCTTC
>few|TRBD1|TRBJ1-5|TRBV29-1|15
CSPGTAKASNQPQHF
TGCAGCCCCGGGACAGCGAAGGCCTCCAATCAGCCCCAGCATTTT
>few|TRBD1|TRBJ2-7|TRBV6-6|12
CASSYYRGYEYF
TGTGCCAGCAGTTACTACAGGGGGTATGAGTACTTC
>NA|NA|TRBJ1-2|TRBV15|15
CATSRDLAGDGGYTF
TGTGCCACCAGCAGGGATTTGGCAGGGGATGGTGGCTACACCTTC
>NA|NA|TRBJ1-5|TRBV10-3|13
CAISGGPGQPQHF
TGTGCCATCAGTGGCGGGCCGGGTCAGCCCCAGCATTTT
>once|NA|TRBJ2-7|TRBV29-1|9
CAVISEQYF
TGCGCTGTTATCAGCGAGCAGTACTTC
>once|NA|TRBJ1-5|TRBV5-6|14
CASSLRWSNQPQHF
TGTGCCAGCAGCTTGCGGTGGAGCAATCAGCCCCAGCATTTT
>once|TRBD2|TRBJ2-5|TRBV7-8|16
CASSPRTSGTQETQYF
TGTGCCAGCAGCCCCCGGACTAGCGGGACCCAAGAGACCCAGTACTTC
>NA|NA|TRBJ2-5|TRBV7-2|16
CASSLAGARIQKTQYF
TGTGCCAGCAGCTTAGCGGGAGCTCGGATTCAGAAGACCCAGTACTTC
>NA|NA|TRBJ2-5|TRBV11-2|16
CASRQPTGVNSETQYF
TGTGCCAGCAGACAACCTACGGGGGTAAATAGCGAGACCCAGTACTTC
>few|NA|TRBJ1-5|TRBV27|13
CASSRQGNQPQHF
TGTGCCAGCAGTCGGCAGGGCAATCAGCCCCAGCATTTT
>NA|TRBD1|TRBJ2-2|TRBV11-2|18
CASSLVGPQGPPLGELFF
TGTGCCAGCAGCTTAGTCGGACCACAGGGGCCCCCGCTTGGGGAGCTGTTTTTT
>NA|TRBD1|TRBJ2-7|TRBV7-9|15
CASSPRQGRTYEQYF
TGTGCCAGCAGCCCACGACAGGGGAGGACCTACGAGCAGTACTTC
>NA|NA|TRBJ2-1|TRBV1|16
CTSSQDRLAGYNEQFF
TGCACCAGCAGCCAAGATCGGCTAGCGGGATATAATGAGCAGTTCTTC
>NA|NA|TRBJ1-5|TRBV6-1|13
CASRTESNQPQHF
TGTGCCAGCAGGACAGAAAGCAATCAGCCCCAGCATTTT
>NA|NA|TRBJ1-5|TRBV4-3|13
CASSHDRNQPQHF
TGCGCCAGCAGCCATGACAGAAATCAGCCCCAGCATTTT
>NA|TRBD2|TRBJ2-7|TRBV11-2|19
CASRYTGARREGPSYEQYF
TGTGCCAGCAGATACACGGGGGCGCGGCGGGAGGGCCCGTCCTACGAGCAGTACTTC
>NA|NA|TRBJ2-1|TRBV7-2|16
CASSLSVYNSYNEQFF
TGTGCCAGCAGCTTATCCGTGTACAACTCCTACAATGAGCAGTTCTTC
>NA|NA|TRBJ1-3|TRBV7-9|14
CASSLFNSGNTIYF
TGTGCCAGCAGCTTATTCAACTCTGGAAACACCATATATTTT
>NA|TRBD2|TRBJ2-7|TRBV7-3|14
CASSFGAGGYEQYF
TGTGCCAGCAGCTTTGGGGCGGGAGGGTACGAGCAGTACTTC
>NA|TRBD1|TRBJ2-2|TRBV10-3|16
CAISDSRTGNTGELFF
TGTGCCATCAGTGACTCACGGACAGGGAACACCGGGGAGCTGTTTTTT
>NA|NA|TRBJ2-1|TRBV6-1|11
CASRGFNEQFF
TGTGCCAGCAGGGGCTTCAATGAGCAGTTCTTC
>once|NA|TRBJ2-5|TRBV2|13
CATHRDLQETQYF
TGTGCCACCCATCGGGATCTCCAAGAGACCCAGTACTTC
>NA|TRBD2|TRBJ2-7|TRBV12-5|16
CASGLNSGRVTYEQYF
TGTGCTAGTGGTTTGAACAGCGGGAGAGTTACCTACGAGCAGTACTTC
>NA|TRBD1|TRBJ2-1|TRBV5-6|14
CASSLALSRDRQFF
TGTGCCAGCAGCTTGGCCTTGTCCCGGGACAGGCAGTTCTTC
>NA|TRBD2|TRBJ2-7|TRBV27|15
CASSLEAGRFSEQYF
TGTGCCAGCAGTTTAGAGGCCGGGAGGTTTAGCGAGCAGTACTTC
>NA|NA|TRBJ2-1|TRBV5-1|11
CASRENNEQFF
TGCGCCAGCAGGGAGAACAATGAGCAGTTCTTC
>NA|NA|TRBJ2-2|TRBV23-1|14
CASTTTAYTGELFF
TGCGCCAGCACGACGACAGCTTACACCGGGGAGCTGTTTTTT
>NA|NA|TRBJ1-1|TRBV7-8|18
CASSLTDDTGGLGFEAFF
TGTGCCAGCAGCTTAACGGATGATACCGGGGGTTTAGGTTTTGAAGCTTTCTTT
>few|TRBD2|TRBJ2-3|TRBV7-6|18
CASSLEGLAGVGTDTQYF
TGTGCCAGCAGCTTAGAGGGACTAGCGGGAGTAGGAACAGATACGCAGTATTTT
>NA|TRBD2|TRBJ2-7|TRBV7-9|14
CASSLGLAVHEQYF
TGTGCCAGCAGCTTAGGTCTAGCGGTCCACGAGCAGTACTTC
>NA|NA|TRBJ1-1|TRBV6-1|13
CASSAGYDTEAFF
TGTGCCAGCAGTGCGGGGTACGATACTGAAGCTTTCTTT
>NA|NA|TRBJ2-7|TRBV2|11
CASRTGLEQYF
TGTGCCAGCAGGACAGGACTCGAGCAGTACTTC
>NA|NA|TRBJ1-5|TRBV18|15
CASSLGTLSNQPQHF
TGTGCCAGCTCCCTTGGGACACTTAGCAATCAGCCCCAGCATTTT
>NA|NA|TRBJ2-7|TRBV28|14
CASSFVHRDYEQYF
TGTGCCAGCAGTTTCGTCCACCGGGACTACGAGCAGTACTTC
>few|NA|TRBJ1-1|TRBV6-5|15
CASSYEAAQNTEAFF
TGTGCCAGCAGTTATGAAGCAGCGCAGAACACTGAAGCTTTCTTT
>few|NA|TRBJ2-2|TRBV6-1|13
CASSAQGNGELFF
TGTGCCAGCAGTGCACAGGGTAACGGGGAGCTGTTTTTT
>NA|NA|TRBJ1-2|TRBV4-2|18
CASSQVVTWDIHNYGYTF
TGTGCCAGCAGCCAAGTCGTGACCTGGGACATCCATAACTATGGCTACACCTTC
>NA|TRBD1|TRBJ1-2|TRBV27|15
CASKDLSGGFYGYTF
TGTGCCAGCAAGGATTTATCAGGGGGATTCTATGGCTACACCTTC
>once|NA|TRBJ2-7|TRBV28|19
CASSPNPGVAGTPTYEQYF
TGTGCCAGCAGTCCAAACCCCGGGGTAGCAGGTACCCCAACCTACGAGCAGTACTTC
>NA|NA|TRBJ2-5|TRBV20-1|10
CSVPLETQYF
TGCAGTGTCCCACTGGAGACCCAGTACTTC
>NA|NA|TRBJ1-2|TRBV5-4|17
CASSLLKSTGANYGYTF
TGTGCCAGCAGCTTGCTCAAATCGACAGGAGCTAACTATGGCTACACCTTC
>NA|NA|TRBJ1-1|TRBV6-5|14
CASSRGGMNTEAFF
TGTGCCAGCAGTAGAGGAGGGATGAACACTGAAGCTTTCTTT
>NA|TRBD1|TRBJ2-3|TRBV15|15
CATSSGTASTDTQYF
TGTGCCACCAGCTCCGGGACAGCTAGCACAGATACGCAGTATTTT
>NA|TRBD2|TRBJ2-7|TRBV29-1|16
CSVRTLTTSGRHEQYF
TGCAGCGTTCGAACACTTACGACTAGCGGGAGGCACGAGCAGTACTTC